This passage covers 19 T cell receptor beta chains from one sample sequenced in a study of cytomegalovirus exposure and HLA in healthy donors. TCRdb's copy holds only in-frame clones and misses some; the assay was immunoSEQ multiplex PCR. The top ten hold more than 10% of the sample, which has approximately 270,000 clones, roughly 87% seen once. Sequenced material: PBMCs. Receptors originate from a man younger than 35 in good health and CMV-seropositive.

The gene calls are TRBV6-1 and TRBJ1-2; D not resolved. Germline V CDR1 and CDR2: MNHNS, SASEGT. V dropped 1 base and J dropped 6 bases, with 9 bases sitting between them. The CDR3 sequence is 13 residues long. The DNA for the CDR3 is TGTGCCAGCAGTGAAGGAATTAGGAATGGCTACACCTTC. It codes for CASSEGIRNGYTF.

This chain uses TRBV7-9 with TRBJ1-3; 9 nucleotides line up with TRBD1. V was pared by 4 bases and J by 3 bases, with 4 bases of the junction left unmatched. Germline V lookup: CDR1 SEHNR, CDR2 FQNEAQ (reference sequence). This CDR3 spans 15 amino acids. In DNA form, the CDR3 reads TGTGCCAGCAGCTGGAGGGACAGGGTTGGAAACACCATATATTTT. Its protein product is CASSWRDRVGNTIYF.

This chain connects TRBV2 to TRBJ1-2; possible D gene TRBD1, 5 bases. CDR3 size: 15 residues. From germline, CDR1 is SNHLY and CDR2 FYNNEI. V lost 6 bases, J lost 7 bases, and 21 bases lay in between. The CDR3 bases are TGTGCCAGCAGAGCTCCGGGACCTTACCTCGGTGGCTACACCTTC. It is translated as CASRAPGPYLGGYTF.

V usage is TRBV29-1 and J usage is TRBJ1-1; TRBD1 is a possible D gene (5 bases). In germline, CDR1 is SQVTM, CDR2 ANQGSEA. The CDR3 spans 12 residues. Trimming removed 6 bases at V and 0 bases at J, with 8 bases between. The CDR3: CSVGLMNTEAFF. The CDR3 DNA follows: TGCAGCGTGGGACTGATGAACACTGAAGCTTTCTTT.

This clone was picked up one time. V usage is TRBV18 and J usage is TRBJ2-5, with D maybe TRBD2 (6 bases). The CDR3 totals 16 residues. CDR1 and CDR2 (germline): KGHSH, LQKENI. With 3 bases removed from V and 5 bases from J, the gap between germline ends came to 19 bases. The CDR3 region is CASSPRERSLGETQYF. In DNA, the CDR3 is TGTGCCAGCTCACCGCGGGAAAGGAGCCTAGGGGAGACCCAGTACTTC. The full variable domain, in which reference TRBV18 and TRBJ2-5 provide the parts outside the CDR3, is NAGVMQNPRHLVRRRGQEARLRCSPMKGHSHVYWYRQLPEEGLKFMVYLQKENIIDESGMPKERFSAEFPKEGPSILRIQQVVRGDSAAYFCASSPRERSLGETQYFGPGTRLLVL.

V gene TRBV29-1 combines with J gene TRBJ1-2; D gene uncertain. This CDR3 has 14 residues. V lost 4 bases and J 5 bases, leaving 17 bases between the germline ends. Germline V CDR1 and CDR2: SQVTM, ANQGSEA. The DNA for the CDR3 is TGCAGCGTTGTGGCGCAGTGGGCCAATTATGGCTACACCTTC. Translating it yields CSVVAQWANYGYTF. The full variable domain, in which reference TRBV29-1 and TRBJ1-2 provide the parts outside the CDR3, is SAVISQKPSRDICQRGTSLTIQCQVDSQVTMMFWYRQQPGQSLTLIATANQGSEATYESGFVIDKFPISRPNLTFSTLTVSNMSPEDSSIYLCSVVAQWANYGYTFGSGTRLTVV.

The V gene is TRBV29-1, the J gene TRBJ1-2, with 9 positions matching TRBD1. With V trimmed by 6 bases and J by 6 bases, 5 bases remained unmatched. Germline CDR1 and CDR2: SQVTM and ANQGSEA. The CDR3 covers 12 residues. The DNA for the CDR3 is TGCAGCGTCGAACGGACAGGGGATGGCTACACCTTC. This translates into CSVERTGDGYTF.

This chain uses TRBV2 with TRBJ2-1; 10 bases are shared with TRBD2. CDR3 length equals 13 residues. CDR1 is SNHLY and CDR2 is FYNNEI in the germline V gene. V shed 9 bases, J shed 6 bases, and the junction held 5 bases outside the gene matches. This CDR3 is CASGLAERNEQFF. CDR3 nucleotide sequence: TGTGCCAGTGGACTAGCGGAACGCAATGAGCAGTTCTTC.

This clone was seen more than once but under ten times. The V gene is TRBV5-1, the J gene TRBJ1-5; D is uncertain. The V end lost 4 bases, the J end lost 2 bases, and 7 bases lay between the germline ends. The CDR3 has 13 residues. CDR1 and CDR2 (germline): SGHRS, YFSETQ. Written as DNA, the CDR3 is TGCGCCAGCAGCGGGGATGGCAATCAGCCCCAGCATTTT. This sequence encodes CASSGDGNQPQHF.

The chain has TRBV27 and TRBJ2-2, with TRBD1 as a possible D gene (6 bases). Trimming stripped 3 bases from V and 5 bases from J, with 13 bases between. The germline V gene encodes CDR1 MNHEY and CDR2 SMNVEV (reference sequence). The CDR3 spans 15 residues. The CDR3 region has the DNA TGTGCCAGCAGTTTCGCCGTTAGGGGGACCGGGGAGCTGTTTTTT. It translates to CASSFAVRGTGELFF.

This clone was counted a few times. This CDR3 is also generated by other DNA sequences in the sample. This chain connects TRBV5-1 to TRBJ1-1; unclear D gene. Germline CDR1 SGHRS, CDR2 YFSETQ. The CDR3 loop spans 12 amino acids. V was pared by 3 bases and J by 1 base, with 4 bases between. In DNA form, the CDR3 reads TGCGCCAGCAGCTCGGGGAACACTGAAGCTTTCTTT. This codes for CASSSGNTEAFF.

The genes are TRBV28 and TRBJ1-1; 8 bases line up with TRBD1. J gave up 11 bases and V 7 bases, and 15 bases lay outside the gene matches. CDR3 length equals 14 residues. CDR1 is MDHEN, CDR2 SYDVKM, per germline. The CDR3 coding sequence is TGTGCCAGCATTTCAAGGGGACAGGCATTCTCGGCTTTCTTT. It encodes CASISRGQAFSAFF.

The chain joins TRBV5-1 to TRBJ1-1; no firm D call. The CDR3 is 15 residues long. The germline V gene has CDR1 SGHRS and CDR2 YFSETQ. V dropped 0 bases and J dropped 5 bases, with 14 bases sitting between them. CDR3 protein: CASSLARVGWTEAFF. The CDR3, as DNA: TGCGCCAGCAGCTTGGCAAGGGTAGGCTGGACTGAAGCTTTCTTT.

This chain links TRBV2 with TRBJ2-3; D gene unclear. The germline gives CDR1 SNHLY, CDR2 FYNNEI. Trimming took 6 bases from V and 9 from J, leaving 13 bases between them. The CDR3 extends over 12 amino acids. CDR3 loop: CASSLRLETQYF. CDR3 coding DNA: TGTGCCAGCAGCCTCAGACTCGAGACGCAGTATTTT.

The V call is TRBV27, the J call TRBJ2-7, with D unclear. This CDR3 has 14 residues. Trimming left V 6 bases short and J 0 bases short, with 12 bases between. The germline CDR1 and CDR2 sequences are MNHEY and SMNVEV (reference sequence). The chain's CDR3 is CASSSGSSSYEQYF. The CDR3 nucleotides read TGTGCCAGCAGCTCTGGGTCTAGCTCCTACGAGCAGTACTTC.

This chain links TRBV9 with TRBJ1-4; maybe TRBD1 (5 bases). In germline, CDR1 is SGDLS, CDR2 YYNGEE. This CDR3 is 14 amino acids long. The V end lost 0 bases, the J end lost 8 bases, and 11 bases lay between the germline ends. CDR3 DNA sequence: TGTGCCAGCAGCGTAGTAGGGGTCGGGGAAAAACTGTTTTTT. Translation gives CASSVVGVGEKLFF.

V usage is TRBV5-4 and J usage is TRBJ1-2; D gene uncertain. Germline lookup yields CDR1 SGHNT and CDR2 YYREEE (reference sequence). Trimming cost V 4 bases and J 2 bases, with 12 bases left between them. This CDR3 has 14 amino acids. The CDR3 DNA reads as TGTGCCAGCAGCACCCGACGGGAAAACTATGGCTACACCTTC. This gives the protein CASSTRRENYGYTF.

This clone was detected once. Other DNA sequences from this sample encode an identical CDR3 as well. The chain is built from TRBV27 and TRBJ1-2, with D perhaps TRBD1 (5 bases). Germline CDR1 and CDR2: MNHEY and SMNVEV (reference sequence). The CDR3 consists of 14 residues. Trimming removed 3 bases at V and 0 bases at J, with 8 bases between. The CDR3 nucleotides are TGTGCCAGCAGTTTCGGGGGAGCTAACTATGGCTACACCTTC. Translating gives CASSFGGANYGYTF.

The V and J genes are TRBV19 and TRBJ2-1; D tentatively fits TRBD1 or TRBD2 (6 bases each). V lost 4 bases to trimming and J lost 4 bases, with 17 bases between them. This CDR3 comprises 16 residues. Germline lookup yields CDR1 LNHDA and CDR2 SQIVND (reference sequence). The CDR3 nucleotides read TGTGCCAGTAGTACGCGGGACAAACCGCTATACAATGAGCAGTTCTTC. This translates into CASSTRDKPLYNEQFF.